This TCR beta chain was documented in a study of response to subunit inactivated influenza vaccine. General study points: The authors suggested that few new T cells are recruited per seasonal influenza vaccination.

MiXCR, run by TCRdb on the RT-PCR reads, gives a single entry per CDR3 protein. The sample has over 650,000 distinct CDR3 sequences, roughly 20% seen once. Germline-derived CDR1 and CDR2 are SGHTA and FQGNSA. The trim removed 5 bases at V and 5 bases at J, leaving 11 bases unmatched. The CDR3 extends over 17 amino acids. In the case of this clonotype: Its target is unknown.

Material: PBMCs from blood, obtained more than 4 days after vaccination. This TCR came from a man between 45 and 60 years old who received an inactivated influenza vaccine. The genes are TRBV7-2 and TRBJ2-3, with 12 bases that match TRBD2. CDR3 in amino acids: CASSLTATSGSLDTQYF. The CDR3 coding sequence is TGTGCCAGCAGCCTCACCGCGACTAGCGGGAGTCTAGATACGCAGTATTTT.